This T cell receptor (beta chain) was retrieved from a study of T cells in Graves' hyperthyroidism and ophthalmopathy. It was RNA transcripts that yielded the amplified TCR beta CDR3 regions. Primed by the HTBI set, a first-round RT-PCR was run on the TCR CDR3. Each CDR3 protein is one row after TCRdb ran MiXCR on the multiplex PCR reads. The sample shows about 640,000 distinct CDR3 sequences, around 21% of them seen only once. Germline V gene sequence: CDR1 MNHEY, CDR2 SMNVEV (reference sequence). Trimming removed 6 bases from V and 7 bases from J; junction bases left unmatched: 11. The CDR3 is 15 residues long.

The gene calls are TRBV27 and TRBJ2-1; 8 bases align to TRBD2. The sequence was obtained from a man younger than 45 with Graves' ophthalmopathy. Specimen: blood. The CDR3 region is CASREAGGYGNEQFF. The CDR3 DNA sequence: TGTGCCAGCAGGGAGGCGGGAGGTTATGGGAATGAGCAGTTCTTC.